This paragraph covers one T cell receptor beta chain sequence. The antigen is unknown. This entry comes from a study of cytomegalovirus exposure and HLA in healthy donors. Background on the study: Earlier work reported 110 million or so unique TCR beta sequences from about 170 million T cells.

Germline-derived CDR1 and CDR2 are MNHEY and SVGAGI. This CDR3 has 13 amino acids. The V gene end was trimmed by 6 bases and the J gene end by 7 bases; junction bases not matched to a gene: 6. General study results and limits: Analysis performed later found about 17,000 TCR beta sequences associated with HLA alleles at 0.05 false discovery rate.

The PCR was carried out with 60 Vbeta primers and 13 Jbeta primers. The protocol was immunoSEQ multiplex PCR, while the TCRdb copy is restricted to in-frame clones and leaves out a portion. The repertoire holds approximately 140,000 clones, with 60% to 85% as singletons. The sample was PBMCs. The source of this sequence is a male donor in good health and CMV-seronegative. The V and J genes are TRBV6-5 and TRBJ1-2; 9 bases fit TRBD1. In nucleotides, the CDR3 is TGTGCCAGCAGCCGGGGACAGGGTGCTGGCTACACCTTC. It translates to CASSRGQGAGYTF.